A selection of T cell receptor beta chains follows, all from one sample in a study of Graves' ophthalmopathy and Graves' hyperthyroidism. TCRdb re-analysed the multiplex PCR reads in MiXCR, keeping a single row per CDR3 protein. In the table there are hundreds of thousands of distinct CDR3 sequences, 20% to 25% of which are singletons. The sequenced material came from peripheral blood. The receptors were sampled from a woman aged 18-29 years with stable Graves' hyperthyroidism. Some clones in this sample may be carry-over from other donors' samples. Each CDR3 is given with its conserved first and last residue. The D gene is left open where the match is weak. Rows may omit the clone size; those that give it use once, few, many or a size class.

CDR3 protein	CDR3 DNA	CDR3 length	clone size	D gene	V gene	J gene
CASSSLLGLDTQETQYF	TGTGCCAGCAGCTCCCTCCTCGGGTTAGATACCCAAGAGACCCAGTACTTC	17	many	NA	TRBV11-2	TRBJ2-5
CAWSYPPGGHYTF	TGTGCCTGGAGTTATCCCCCCGGGGGTCATTACACCTTC	13	NA	NA	TRBV30	TRBJ1-2
CASRAPHGGTNTEAFF	TGTGCCAGCAGGGCCCCTCACGGGGGGACGAACACTGAAGCTTTCTTT	16	NA	NA	TRBV6-2/TRBV6-3	TRBJ1-1
CASSTRRESTEAFF	TGTGCCAGCAGTACCCGCAGGGAGTCCACTGAAGCTTTCTTT	14	many	NA	TRBV6-1	TRBJ1-1
CASSSGQGDNQPQHF	TGTGCCAGCAGCTCCGGACAGGGCGACAATCAGCCCCAGCATTTT	15	many	TRBD1	TRBV7-9	TRBJ1-5
CASSTRGFSGNTIYF	TGTGCCAGCAGTACTCGGGGTTTCTCTGGAAACACCATATATTTT	15	few	NA	TRBV2	TRBJ1-3
CASSYGTAGEKLFF	TGTGCCAGCAGTTACGGTACAGCTGGGGAAAAACTGTTTTTT	14	NA	NA	TRBV6-5	TRBJ1-4
CASSYSESTGTQYF	TGTGCCAGCAGTTACTCGGAATCTACAGGGACCCAGTACTTC	14	many	NA	TRBV6-2/TRBV6-3	TRBJ2-5
CASSQVGRYEQYF	TGTGCCAGCAGCCAAGTTGGACGCTACGAGCAGTACTTC	13	many	NA	TRBV16	TRBJ2-7
CATSTANYGYTF	TGTGCCACCAGCACCGCCAACTATGGCTACACCTTC	12	many	NA	TRBV15	TRBJ1-2
CASSLGGSKGTQYF	TGTGCCAGCAGCTTAGGGGGTAGCAAAGGGACCCAGTACTTC	14	many	NA	TRBV7-8	TRBJ2-5
CASKLWDRESYEQYF	TGTGCCAGCAAGCTCTGGGACAGGGAAAGTTACGAGCAGTACTTC	15	many	TRBD1	TRBV2	TRBJ2-7
CASRVRTGGLGNTEAFF	TGTGCCAGCAGGGTCCGCACAGGGGGATTAGGGAACACTGAAGCTTTCTTT	17	few	TRBD1	TRBV11-2	TRBJ1-1
CASSPRSEQFGYTF	TGTGCCAGCAGCCCTCGAAGCGAGCAGTTTGGCTACACCTTC	14	NA	NA	TRBV28	TRBJ1-2
CASSRQGRGAFF	TGTGCCAGCAGTCGACAGGGGAGAGGAGCTTTCTTT	12	many	TRBD1	TRBV28	TRBJ1-1
CSATIGCYDQYF	TGCAGTGCAACTATCGGGTGTTACGATCAGTACTTC	12	NA	NA	TRBV20-1	TRBJ2-7
CASSYARGGLAKNIQYF	TGTGCCAGCAGTTACGCCCGCGGGGGACTAGCCAAAAACATTCAGTACTTC	17	many	TRBD2	TRBV6-5	TRBJ2-4
CASSARNRAAWAFF	TGTGCCAGCAGTGCAAGAAACAGGGCCGCCTGGGCTTTCTTT	14	NA	NA	TRBV12-3/TRBV12-4	TRBJ1-1
CASSPDRFDRWRLGTQETQYF	TGTGCCAGCAGTCCAGACCGTTTTGACAGATGGAGGTTGGGGACCCAAGAGACCCAGTACTTC	21	many	NA	TRBV6-4	TRBJ2-5
CASSFPTGTMNTEAFF	TGTGCCAGTAGTTTCCCGACAGGGACTATGAACACTGAAGCTTTCTTT	16	once	TRBD1	TRBV19	TRBJ1-1
CSAAWRKGRSTGELFF	TGCAGCGCAGCCTGGCGTAAGGGACGGAGCACCGGGGAGCTGTTTTTT	16	many	NA	TRBV29-1	TRBJ2-2
CASSPIAGAQETQYF	TGTGCCAGCAGTCCCATTGCGGGGGCCCAAGAGACCCAGTACTTC	15	NA	NA	TRBV6-1	TRBJ2-5
CASSSNIDRGSAGYEQYF	TGTGCCAGCAGTTCCAATATTGACAGGGGGAGTGCGGGCTACGAGCAGTACTTC	18	many	TRBD1	TRBV28	TRBJ2-7
CASSLDGGGLETKYF	TGTGCCAGCAGCTTAGATGGAGGAGGGCTAGAGACCAAGTACTTC	15	NA	NA	TRBV7-2	TRBJ2-5
CSARIDSVIQETQYF	TGCAGTGCTAGGATAGACAGCGTAATCCAAGAGACCCAGTACTTC	15	many	NA	TRBV20-1	TRBJ2-5
CASSPTWAGQGYTF	TGCGCCAGCAGCCCAACTTGGGCAGGGCAAGGCTACACCTTC	14	many	NA	TRBV5-1	TRBJ1-2
CASSESRTRNQPQHF	TGTGCCAGCAGTGAAAGTAGGACCCGAAATCAGCCCCAGCATTTT	15	few	NA	TRBV25-1	TRBJ1-5
CATSDPSPYEQYF	TGTGCCACCAGTGATCCCTCCCCCTACGAGCAGTACTTC	13	once	NA	TRBV24-1	TRBJ2-7
CASRPTGLRENYNEQFF	TGTGCCAGCAGACCCACCGGCCTACGGGAGAATTACAATGAGCAGTTCTTC	17	few	NA	TRBV6-2/TRBV6-3	TRBJ2-1
CASSQFGNYGYTF	TGTGCCAGCTCCCAGTTTGGGAACTATGGCTACACCTTC	13	many	NA	TRBV27	TRBJ1-2
CASSPSGTANAVEQYF	TGTGCCAGCAGTCCCTCAGGGACAGCGAATGCAGTCGAGCAGTACTTC	16	many	TRBD1	TRBV28	TRBJ2-7
CASSYSRAGTGTEAFF	TGTGCCAGCAGTTACTCCAGAGCAGGGACGGGGACTGAAGCTTTCTTT	16	many	NA	TRBV6-5	TRBJ1-1
CASSIRDTGNSPLHF	TGTGCCAGTAGTATACGCGACACCGGTAATTCACCCCTCCACTTT	15	many	NA	TRBV19	TRBJ1-6
CASSRPGLPSQAQYF	TGTGCCAGCAGCCGACCCGGACTCCCCTCGCAGGCCCAGTACTTC	15	few	NA	TRBV11-1	TRBJ2-5
CASSTFSLAGDGETQYF	TGTGCCAGCAGTACCTTTAGTTTAGCGGGAGACGGGGAGACCCAGTACTTC	17	NA	TRBD2	TRBV6-1	TRBJ2-5
CASRTEDGTSVYYEQYF	TGTGCCAGCAGAACAGAGGACGGGACTAGCGTTTACTACGAGCAGTACTTC	17	many	TRBD2	TRBV6-2/TRBV6-3	TRBJ2-7
CASSMPPRETQYF	TGTGCCAGCAGTATGCCCCCCAGAGAGACCCAGTACTTC	13	NA	NA	TRBV28	TRBJ2-5
CASSFCANSGELFF	TGTGCCAGCAGTTTTTGCGCGAACTCCGGGGAGCTGTTTTTT	14	NA	NA	TRBV12-3/TRBV12-4	TRBJ2-2